The 30 T cell receptor beta chains in this list originate from one sample, sequenced in a study of regulatory T cells in long-lasting Graves disease. According to the study, TCR beta libraries were built with iRepertoire HTBI primers and CDR3-region Arm-PCR. Using its own MiXCR run on the multiplex PCR reads, TCRdb lists one record per CDR3 protein. The table shows 650,000 to 850,000 distinct CDR3 sequences, with roughly 30% occurring only once. The time point here: persistent/refractory GD, antithyroid drugs over 5 years with positive TRAb. Generation of the TCR library employed RNA extracted from PBMCs. The specimen comprised peripheral blood mononuclear cells (PBMCs), sampled when the disease was refractory, from a patient treated with antithyroid drugs. The receptors stem from a female donor with Graves disease.

In regard to this clonotype: This may stem from a read error, because a much larger clone lies one nucleotide away. V and J are TRBV12-3 or TRBV12-4 and TRBJ1-2, with D unresolved. The CDR3 has 14 residues. The V and J ends lost 10 bases and 5 bases respectively, with 20 bases between them. The CDR3 nucleotides are TGTGCCAACACTTCCGATCTGCTACCTTATGGCTACACCTTC. Translated: CANTSDLLPYGYTF.

The chain employs TRBV6-2 or TRBV6-3 and TRBJ1-4, with D unclear. Germline CDR1 MNHEY, CDR2 SVGEGT. Trimming shortened V by 6 bases and J by 5 bases, and 13 bases separated the two germline ends. This CDR3 spans 14 amino acids. For the CDR3, the DNA is TGTGCCAGCAGCCTCGAAGTTATCAATGAAAAACTGTTTTTT. Its protein is CASSLEVINEKLFF.

This clonotype showed up just a few times. The CDR3 DNA follows: TGTGCCAGTAGTATCGTCAGGGCCGGGGAGCTGTTTTTT. Its protein product is CASSIVRAGELFF. The chain has TRBV19 and TRBJ2-2; D is possibly TRBD1 (5 bases). The V and J ends lost 3 bases and 6 bases respectively, with 8 bases between them. This CDR3 region has 13 residues. Germline V CDR1 and CDR2: LNHDA, SQIVND (reference sequence).

This clonotype was observed a few times. The chain is built from TRBV3-1 and TRBJ1-2; no clear D. CDR3 length: 12 residues. Trimming took 0 bases from V and 7 from J, leaving 6 bases between them. Germline CDR1 LGHDT, CDR2 YNNKEL (reference sequence). The CDR3 DNA follows: TGTGCCAGCAGCCAAGATGTAGGTGGCTACACCTTC. Translated, it gives CASSQDVGGYTF.

This chain joins TRBV7-9 and TRBJ1-6, with 10 nucleotides matching TRBD1. This CDR3 comprises 15 residues. Losses at the gene ends were 1 base for V and 13 bases for J; bases not matched to a gene: 7. Germline-derived CDR1 and CDR2 are SEHNR and FQNEAQ (reference sequence). CDR3 bases: TGTGCCAGCAGCTTAGATGGGACAGGGGTTTTTCCCCTCCACTTT. Amino acid sequence: CASSLDGTGVFPLHF.

This rearrangement joins TRBV20-1 to TRBJ2-7, with 14 bases lining up with TRBD2. Germline assignment: CDR1 DFQATT and CDR2 SNEGSKA (reference sequence). This CDR3 is 15 amino acids long. The V segment lost 3 bases and the J segment 9 bases; nucleotides outside the gene matches: 10. The CDR3 is CSASPGTSGSMGQYF. For the CDR3, the DNA is TGCAGTGCTAGTCCCGGGACTAGCGGGAGTATGGGGCAGTACTTC.

The chain combines TRBV6-1 with TRBJ2-2; D gene uncertain. This CDR3 contains 14 residues. Trimming removed 3 bases from V and 2 bases from J, with 7 bases in between. Germline V CDR1 and CDR2: MNHNS, SASEGT. CDR3 coding DNA: TGTGCCAGCAGTGAGAACGAAAACACCGGGGAGCTGTTTTTT. The encoded protein is CASSENENTGELFF.

This chain links TRBV3-1 with TRBJ2-1, with 7 bases that match TRBD2. Per the germline V gene, CDR1 is LGHDT and CDR2 is YNNKEL (reference sequence). This CDR3 has 15 amino acids. V shed 7 bases and J 0 bases; nucleotides not matched to a gene: 6. The CDR3 region is CASTRTRSSYNEQFF. In DNA, the CDR3 is TGTGCCAGCACCCGGACTAGGAGCTCCTACAATGAGCAGTTCTTC.

CDR3 amino acids: CSAYQSGQGAIQPQHF. The CDR3 nucleotides are TGCAGTGCTTACCAATCGGGACAGGGTGCGATTCAGCCCCAGCATTTT. V and J are TRBV20-1 and TRBJ1-5; 9 bases map to TRBD1. In germline, CDR1 is DFQATT, CDR2 SNEGSKA (reference sequence). CDR3 length: 16 residues. Losses at the gene ends were 5 bases for V and 6 bases for J; bases not matched to a gene: 14.

This clonotype was found once. V is TRBV19 and J is TRBJ2-2, with unresolved D. The V and J ends lost 3 bases and 2 bases respectively, with 7 bases between them. CDR1 is LNHDA, CDR2 SQIVND, per germline (reference sequence). The CDR3 spans 14 residues. The CDR3 is CASSIPDNTGELFF. CDR3 in DNA: TGTGCCAGTAGTATTCCGGACAACACCGGGGAGCTGTTTTTT.

This clonotype was recorded only once. The chain couples TRBV5-1 to TRBJ2-1, with D perhaps matching TRBD2 (6 bases). Trimming cost V 4 bases and J 2 bases, with 10 bases left between them. The germline V gene has CDR1 SGHRS and CDR2 YFSETQ. This CDR3 comprises 14 residues. CDR3 region: CASSELAAYNEQFF. The CDR3 nucleotides read TGCGCCAGCAGCGAACTAGCAGCCTACAATGAGCAGTTCTTC. The whole variable domain, remainder taken from reference TRBV5-1 and TRBJ2-1, is KAGVTQTPRYLIKTRGQQVTLSCSPISGHRSVSWYQQTPGQGLQFLFEYFSETQRNKGNFPGRFSGRQFSNSRSEMNVSTLELGDSALYLCASSELAAYNEQFFGPGTRLTVL.

A few counts support this clonotype. The J gene is TRBJ1-6, the V gene TRBV2; 10 bases are shared with TRBD1. The V gene's germline CDR1 is SNHLY and CDR2 FYNNEI. This CDR3 is 15 amino acids long. After removal of 8 bases from V and 7 bases from J, the junction contained 8 bases not matched to a gene. The CDR3 reads CASGTGTGDNSPLHF. The DNA for the CDR3 is TGTGCCAGCGGGACCGGGACAGGGGACAATTCACCCCTCCACTTT.

As regards this clonotype: This may be a read error, as it is one base from a much larger clone. The chain has TRBV12-3 or TRBV12-4 and TRBJ1-6; no clear D. CDR3 length: 12 residues. The CDR3 DNA reads TGTGTCAGCAGTTTGATCTCTCCACCCCTCCACTTT. Its protein product is CVSSLISPPLHF.

The J gene is TRBJ1-3, the V gene TRBV10-3; D unclear. Germline-derived CDR1 and CDR2 are ENHRY and SYGVKD. There are 17 residues in the CDR3. V gave up 2 bases and J gave up 1 base, with 15 bases separating them. As DNA, the CDR3 is TGTGCCATCAGTGAGCCAGGAGTAGGATCGTCTGGAAACACCATATATTTT. This encodes CAISEPGVGSSGNTIYF.

The chain links TRBV24-1 to TRBJ1-5, with 7 bases fitting TRBD1. The V gene end was trimmed by 3 bases and the J gene end by 3 bases; junction bases not matched to a gene: 7. This CDR3 has 16 residues. Germline V gene sequence: CDR1 KGHDR, CDR2 SFDVKD. CDR3 coding DNA: TGTGCCACCAGTGATGATACAGGGGTCTTCAATCAGCCCCAGCATTTT. Protein product: CATSDDTGVFNQPQHF.

The chain carries TRBV20-1 and TRBJ1-1; a possible D gene is TRBD1 (5 bases). Germline CDR1 and CDR2: DFQATT and SNEGSKA (reference sequence). V shed 0 bases and J shed 0 bases, with 8 bases lying between them. There are 14 residues in the CDR3. CDR3 sequence reads: CSARDGALNTEAFF. DNA for the CDR3: TGCAGTGCTAGAGATGGGGCTCTGAACACTGAAGCTTTCTTT.

This sequence joins TRBV19 and TRBJ2-2; D unresolved. Germline V CDR1 and CDR2: LNHDA, SQIVND (reference sequence). The CDR3 consists of 12 residues. Trimming removed 7 bases from V and 6 bases from J, with 9 bases in between. In DNA form, the CDR3 reads TGTGCCAGTAAGCAGGCCCCCGGGGAGCTGTTTTTT. Its translation is CASKQAPGELFF.

This clonotype was seen a few times. The V gene is TRBV7-9, the J gene TRBJ1-1; D is undetermined. The CDR3 spans 13 residues. The V gene's germline CDR1 is SEHNR and CDR2 FQNEAQ (reference sequence). The ends were cut back, 5 bases at V and 7 bases at J, with 14 bases in the middle. For the CDR3, the DNA is TGTGCCAGCAGCCCCAGCTGGTCCCGTGAAGCTTTCTTT. It is translated as CASSPSWSREAFF.

The chain links TRBV6-1 to TRBJ1-2, with unresolved D. V was shortened by 3 bases and J by 8 bases, with 10 bases between the two germline ends. Germline CDR1 is MNHNS and CDR2 is SASEGT. The CDR3 has 12 amino acids. CDR3 amino acids: CASSDGPGGYTF. As DNA, the CDR3 is TGTGCCAGCAGTGACGGTCCCGGAGGCTACACCTTC.

This clonotype has just one count. The V and J genes are TRBV19 and TRBJ1-5; D unresolved. Germline V lookup: CDR1 LNHDA, CDR2 SQIVND (reference sequence). Trimming stripped 6 bases from V and 6 bases from J, with 12 bases between. The CDR3 runs to 13 residues. CDR3 residues: CASSTVDSQPQHF. CDR3 coding DNA: TGTGCCAGTAGCACAGTAGACTCTCAGCCCCAGCATTTT.

The chain employs TRBV20-1 and TRBJ1-5; the match to TRBD1 covers 7 bases. Germline CDR1 reads DFQATT; CDR2 reads SNEGSKA (reference sequence). V shed 3 bases, J shed 4 bases, and the junction held 18 bases outside the gene matches. The CDR3 spans 18 residues. In nucleotides, the CDR3 is TGCAGTGCTAGGGACCGGGACAGAGTTCTATCGAGAAATCAGCCCCAGCATTTT. Residues: CSARDRDRVLSRNQPQHF.

Comments on this clonotype: A much more abundant neighbour one base away suggests this may be a read error. This chain uses TRBV2 with TRBJ2-2; 9 bases line up with TRBD1. The J call may be faulty, since TRBJ1-1 better matches the DNA end. This CDR3 region has 14 residues. Germline CDR1 and CDR2: SNHLY and FYNNEI. CDR3 loop: CASSGWTGVTGAFF. For the CDR3, the DNA is TGTGCCAGCAGTGGATGGACAGGGGTCACTGGAGCTTTCTTT.

The chain carries TRBV14 and TRBJ2-2; TRBD2 agrees at 9 bases. There are 18 residues in the CDR3. Germline CDR1 and CDR2: SGHDN and FVKESK. Trimming removed 0 bases from V and 1 base from J; junction bases left unmatched: 6. CDR3 residues: CASSQDLAGGLNTGELFF. The CDR3, as DNA: TGTGCCAGCAGCCAAGATCTTGCGGGAGGGCTGAACACCGGGGAGCTGTTTTTT.

There are a few counts of this clonotype. The rearrangement joins TRBV11-2 to TRBJ2-5; 12 bases agree with TRBD2. Germline assignment: CDR1 SGHAT and CDR2 FQNNGV. Trimming took 1 base from V and 1 from J; bases not matched to a gene: 4. The CDR3 is 17 amino acids. CDR3 loop: CASSLAGTSGPQETQYF. For the CDR3, the DNA is TGTGCCAGCAGCTTAGCGGGGACTAGCGGGCCCCAAGAGACCCAGTACTTC.

This clonotype was seen only a few times. This rearrangement joins TRBV10-3 to TRBJ1-1; 9 nucleotides align to TRBD1. Germline-derived CDR1 and CDR2 are ENHRY and SYGVKD. V lost 2 bases to trimming and J lost 1 base; unmatched junction nucleotides: 2. The CDR3 runs to 15 residues. For the CDR3, the DNA is TGTGCCATCAGTGAGATACAGGGGGCGAACACTGAAGCTTTCTTT. This translates into CAISEIQGANTEAFF.

The chain employs TRBV15 and TRBJ1-5, with D perhaps matching TRBD1 (6 bases). The CDR3 consists of 16 residues. V was shortened by 3 bases and J by 2 bases, with 14 bases between the two germline ends. Germline V gene sequence: CDR1 LNHNV, CDR2 YYDKDF (reference sequence). CDR3: CATSRPSEGGNQPQHF. The CDR3, as DNA: TGTGCCACCAGCAGGCCATCGGAGGGGGGCAATCAGCCCCAGCATTTT.

This clonotype was counted a few times. The genes are TRBV30 and TRBJ2-7, with 7 nucleotides matching TRBD1. Per the germline V gene, CDR1 is GTSNPN and CDR2 is SVGIG (reference sequence). The CDR3 extends over 11 amino acids. V shed 5 bases, J shed 3 bases, and the junction held 1 base outside the gene matches. CDR3 residues: CAWDRVYEQYF. The CDR3 nucleotides are TGTGCCTGGGACAGGGTCTACGAGCAGTACTTC. Supplemented by reference TRBV30 and TRBJ2-7, the full variable domain reads SQTIHQWPATLVQPVGSPLSLECTVEGTSNPNLYWYRQAAGRGLQLLFYSVGIGQISSEVPQNLSASRPQDRQFILSSKKLLLSDSGFYLCAWDRVYEQYFGPGTRLTVT.

This clonotype was found a few times. This chain links TRBV7-9 with TRBJ2-7, with D possibly TRBD2 on 5 matching bases. Looked up from germline, CDR1 is SEHNR and CDR2 is FQNEAQ (reference sequence). V dropped 1 base and J dropped 0 bases, with 10 bases sitting between them. The CDR3 runs 15 residues. The CDR3 DNA reads TGTGCCAGCAGCTTAGGCTCTAGCAGCTCCTACGAGCAGTACTTC. It is translated as CASSLGSSSSYEQYF.

V is TRBV5-1 and J is TRBJ1-5; the match to TRBD1 covers 8 bases. This CDR3 is 16 amino acids long. The ends lost 0 bases at V and 2 bases at J; junction bases unmatched: 4. The germline gives CDR1 SGHRS, CDR2 YFSETQ. CDR3 residues: CASSLGTGRGNQPQHF. The CDR3 bases are TGCGCCAGCAGCTTGGGGACAGGGCGGGGCAATCAGCCCCAGCATTTT.

This clonotype was seen more than once but under ten times. This chain joins TRBV3-1 and TRBJ2-5; TRBD2 aligns across 10 bases. The length of the CDR3 is 20 residues. The V and J ends lost 4 bases and 1 base, in that order; junction bases with no gene match: 18. Germline V lookup: CDR1 LGHDT, CDR2 YNNKEL (reference sequence). The CDR3 here is CASSLQAGGPRGKAQETQYF. CDR3 sequence (DNA): TGTGCCAGCAGCCTCCAAGCGGGAGGGCCCAGGGGTAAGGCCCAAGAGACCCAGTACTTC.